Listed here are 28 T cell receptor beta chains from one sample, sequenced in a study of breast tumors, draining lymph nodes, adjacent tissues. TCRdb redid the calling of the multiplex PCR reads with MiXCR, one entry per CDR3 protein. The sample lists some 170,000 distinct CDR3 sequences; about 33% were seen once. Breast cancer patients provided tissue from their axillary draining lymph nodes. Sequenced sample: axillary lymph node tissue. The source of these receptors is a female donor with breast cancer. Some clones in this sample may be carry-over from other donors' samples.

In DNA, the CDR3 is TGTGCCAGCAGTGTAGCCGGGGGTGGTAACTATGGCTACACCTTC. It codes for CASSVAGGGNYGYTF. The rearrangement links TRBV2 to TRBJ1-2; perhaps TRBD1 as D (5 bases). The CDR3 contains 15 residues. V lost 4 bases and J 1 base, leaving 13 bases between the germline ends. Germline assignment: CDR1 SNHLY and CDR2 FYNNEI.

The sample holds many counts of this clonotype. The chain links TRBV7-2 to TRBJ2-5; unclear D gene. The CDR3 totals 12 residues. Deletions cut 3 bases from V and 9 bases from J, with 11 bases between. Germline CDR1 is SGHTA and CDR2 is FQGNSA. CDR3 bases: TGTGCCAGCAGCTTCCCTAGTATGTCCCAGTACTTC. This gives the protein CASSFPSMSQYF.

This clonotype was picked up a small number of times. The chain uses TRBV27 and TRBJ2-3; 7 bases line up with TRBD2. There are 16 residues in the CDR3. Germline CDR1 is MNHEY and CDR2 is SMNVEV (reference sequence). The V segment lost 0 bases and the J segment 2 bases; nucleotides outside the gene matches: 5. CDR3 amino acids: CASSLSGLAATDTQYF. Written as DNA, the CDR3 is TGTGCCAGCAGTTTATCAGGGCTAGCGGCCACAGATACGCAGTATTTT.

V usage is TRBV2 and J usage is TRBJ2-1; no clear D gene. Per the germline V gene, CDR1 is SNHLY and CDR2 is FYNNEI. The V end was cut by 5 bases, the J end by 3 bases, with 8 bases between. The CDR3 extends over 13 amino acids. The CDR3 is CASSKASYNEQFF. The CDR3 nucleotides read TGTGCCAGCAGTAAGGCTAGCTACAATGAGCAGTTCTTC.

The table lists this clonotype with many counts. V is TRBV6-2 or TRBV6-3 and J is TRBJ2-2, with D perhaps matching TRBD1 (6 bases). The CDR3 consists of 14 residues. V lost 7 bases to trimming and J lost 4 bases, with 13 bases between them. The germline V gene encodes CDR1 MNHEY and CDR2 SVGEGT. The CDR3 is CASNRVGATGELFF. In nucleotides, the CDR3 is TGTGCCAGCAACAGGGTGGGGGCCACCGGGGAGCTGTTTTTT.

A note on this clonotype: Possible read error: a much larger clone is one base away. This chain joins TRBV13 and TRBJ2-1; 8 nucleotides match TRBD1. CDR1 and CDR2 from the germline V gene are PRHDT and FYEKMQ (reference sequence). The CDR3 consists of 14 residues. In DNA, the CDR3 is TGTGCCAGCAGCTGGGGACAGGTAGGTGATGAGAAGTTCTTC. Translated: CASSWGQVGDEKFF.

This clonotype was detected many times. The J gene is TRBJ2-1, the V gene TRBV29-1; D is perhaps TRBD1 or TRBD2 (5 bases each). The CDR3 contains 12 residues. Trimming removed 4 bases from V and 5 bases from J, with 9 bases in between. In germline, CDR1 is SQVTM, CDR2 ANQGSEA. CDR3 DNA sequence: TGCAGCGTTGGGGGACCAAACAATGAGCAGTTCTTC. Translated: CSVGGPNNEQFF.

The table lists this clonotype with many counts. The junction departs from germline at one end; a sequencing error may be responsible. The CDR3 here is CSARGGTSGTRVF. CDR3 sequence (DNA): TGCAGTGCTAGGGGGGGGACTAGCGGGACTAGGGTCTTC. The chain couples TRBV20-1 to TRBJ2-1, with 13 bases aligning to TRBD2. Per the germline V gene, CDR1 is DFQATT and CDR2 is SNEGSKA (reference sequence). The CDR3 loop spans 13 amino acids.

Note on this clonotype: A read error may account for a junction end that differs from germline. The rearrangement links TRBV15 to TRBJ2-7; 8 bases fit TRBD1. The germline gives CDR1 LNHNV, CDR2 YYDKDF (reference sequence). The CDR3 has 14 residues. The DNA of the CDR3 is TGTGCCGCCAGAGACAGGGGTGAGGGGTACGAGCAGTACTTC. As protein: CAARDRGEGYEQYF.

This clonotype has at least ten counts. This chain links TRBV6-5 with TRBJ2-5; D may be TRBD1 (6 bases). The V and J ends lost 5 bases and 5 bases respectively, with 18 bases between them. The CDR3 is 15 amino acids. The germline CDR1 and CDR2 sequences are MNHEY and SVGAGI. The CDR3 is CASSPLPGTTETQYF. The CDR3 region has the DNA TGTGCCAGCAGTCCCCTCCCCGGGACAACGGAGACCCAGTACTTC.

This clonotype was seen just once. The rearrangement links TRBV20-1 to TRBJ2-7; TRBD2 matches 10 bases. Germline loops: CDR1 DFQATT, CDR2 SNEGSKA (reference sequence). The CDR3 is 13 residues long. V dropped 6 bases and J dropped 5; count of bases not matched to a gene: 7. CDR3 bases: TGCAGTGCAAGACCCGGGACTAGCGACGAGCAGTACTTC. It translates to CSARPGTSDEQYF.

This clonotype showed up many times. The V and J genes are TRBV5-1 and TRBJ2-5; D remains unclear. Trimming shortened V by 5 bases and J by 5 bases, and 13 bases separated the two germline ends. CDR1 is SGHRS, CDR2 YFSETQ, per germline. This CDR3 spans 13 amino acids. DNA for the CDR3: TGCGCCAGCAGAATGAATACGGCGGAGACCCAGTACTTC. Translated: CASRMNTAETQYF.

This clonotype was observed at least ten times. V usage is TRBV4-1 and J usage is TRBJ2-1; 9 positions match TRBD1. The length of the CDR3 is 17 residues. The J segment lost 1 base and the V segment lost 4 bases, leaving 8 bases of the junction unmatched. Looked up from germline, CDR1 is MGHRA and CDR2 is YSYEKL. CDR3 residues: CASSRSEQGASYNEQFF. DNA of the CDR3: TGCGCCAGCAGCCGTTCCGAACAGGGGGCTTCCTACAATGAGCAGTTCTTC.

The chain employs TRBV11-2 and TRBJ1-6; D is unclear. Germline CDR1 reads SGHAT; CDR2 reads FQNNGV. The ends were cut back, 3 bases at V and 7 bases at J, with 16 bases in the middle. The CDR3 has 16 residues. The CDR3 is CASSLSHGGSNSPLHF. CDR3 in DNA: TGTGCCAGCAGCTTGTCCCATGGTGGATCCAATTCACCCCTCCACTTT.

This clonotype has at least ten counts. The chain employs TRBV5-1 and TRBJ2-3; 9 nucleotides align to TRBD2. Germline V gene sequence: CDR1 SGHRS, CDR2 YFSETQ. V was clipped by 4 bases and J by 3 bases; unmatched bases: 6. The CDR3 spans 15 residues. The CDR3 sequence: CASSRASGETDTQYF. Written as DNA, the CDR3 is TGCGCCAGCAGCCGGGCTAGCGGGGAGACAGATACGCAGTATTTT.

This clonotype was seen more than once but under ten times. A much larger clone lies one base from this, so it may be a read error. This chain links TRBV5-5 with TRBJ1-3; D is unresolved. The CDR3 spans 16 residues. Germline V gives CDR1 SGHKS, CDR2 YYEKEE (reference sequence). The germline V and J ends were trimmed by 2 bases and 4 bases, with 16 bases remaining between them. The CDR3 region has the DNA TGTGCCAGCAGCTTTTTTTCTGCCGCACGGGGAAACACCATATATTTT. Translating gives CASSFFSAARGNTIYF.

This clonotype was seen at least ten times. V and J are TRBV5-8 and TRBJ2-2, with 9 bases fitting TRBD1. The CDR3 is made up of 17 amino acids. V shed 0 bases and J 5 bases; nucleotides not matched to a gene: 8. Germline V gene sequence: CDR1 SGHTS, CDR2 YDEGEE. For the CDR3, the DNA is TGTGCCAGCAGCTTGGAACCACAGGGGGCCGGAACCGGGGAGCTGTTTTTT. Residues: CASSLEPQGAGTGELFF.

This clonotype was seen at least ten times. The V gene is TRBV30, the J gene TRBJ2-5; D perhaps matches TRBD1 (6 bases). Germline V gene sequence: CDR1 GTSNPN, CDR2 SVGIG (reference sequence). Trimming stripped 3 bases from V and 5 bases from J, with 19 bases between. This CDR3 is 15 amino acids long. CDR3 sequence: CAWRAGTSEGETQYF. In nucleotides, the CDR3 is TGTGCCTGGAGAGCCGGGACATCCGAAGGGGAGACCCAGTACTTC.

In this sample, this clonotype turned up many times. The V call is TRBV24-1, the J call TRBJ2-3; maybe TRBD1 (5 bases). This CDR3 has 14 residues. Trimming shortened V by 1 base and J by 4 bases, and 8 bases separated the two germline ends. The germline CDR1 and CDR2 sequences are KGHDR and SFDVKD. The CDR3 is CATSDFVGADTQYF. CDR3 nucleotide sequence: TGTGCCACCAGTGATTTTGTAGGGGCAGATACGCAGTATTTT.

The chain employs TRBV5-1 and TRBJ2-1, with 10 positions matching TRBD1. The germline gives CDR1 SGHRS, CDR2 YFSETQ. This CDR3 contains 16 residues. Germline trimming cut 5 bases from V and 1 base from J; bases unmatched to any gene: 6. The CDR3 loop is CASSGDRGLSYNEQFF. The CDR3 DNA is TGCGCCAGCAGTGGGGACAGGGGCTTGTCCTACAATGAGCAGTTCTTC.

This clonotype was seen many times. The DNA of the CDR3 is TGCAGTGTCTGGGTCACCGGGGAGCTGTTTTTT. Translating gives CSVWVTGELFF. The V call is TRBV29-1, the J call TRBJ2-2; no definite D call. Per the germline V gene, CDR1 is SQVTM and CDR2 is ANQGSEA. The CDR3 is 11 amino acids.

CDR3 DNA sequence: TGCAGTGCCCGAGAAGGGGGCTACGAGCAGTACTTC. It yields the protein CSAREGGYEQYF. The J gene is TRBJ2-7, the V gene TRBV20-1; D is perhaps TRBD1 (6 bases). The germline CDR1 and CDR2 sequences are DFQATT and SNEGSKA (reference sequence). The V gene lost 6 bases and the J gene lost 3 bases, with 12 bases spanning the gap. CDR3 length equals 12 residues.

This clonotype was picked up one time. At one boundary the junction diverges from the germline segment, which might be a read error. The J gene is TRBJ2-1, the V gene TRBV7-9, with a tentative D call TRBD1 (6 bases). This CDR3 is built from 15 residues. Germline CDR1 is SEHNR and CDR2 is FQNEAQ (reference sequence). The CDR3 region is CASSLALGRDNEQLF. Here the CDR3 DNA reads TGTGCCAGCAGCTTAGCGCTTGGCAGGGACAATGAGCAGCTCTTC.

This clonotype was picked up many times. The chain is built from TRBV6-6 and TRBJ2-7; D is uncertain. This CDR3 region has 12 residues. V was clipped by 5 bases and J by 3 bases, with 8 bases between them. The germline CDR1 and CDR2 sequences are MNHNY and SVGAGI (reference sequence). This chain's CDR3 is CASSLSFYEQYF. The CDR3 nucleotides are TGTGCCAGCAGTCTCAGCTTCTACGAGCAGTACTTC.

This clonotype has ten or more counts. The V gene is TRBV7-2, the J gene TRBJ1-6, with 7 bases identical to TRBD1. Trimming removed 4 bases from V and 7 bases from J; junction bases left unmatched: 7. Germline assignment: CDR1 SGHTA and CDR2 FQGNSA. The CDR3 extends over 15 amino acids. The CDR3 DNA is TGTGCCAGCAGCTCACAGGGGAGGATGAATTCACCCCTCCACTTT. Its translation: CASSSQGRMNSPLHF.

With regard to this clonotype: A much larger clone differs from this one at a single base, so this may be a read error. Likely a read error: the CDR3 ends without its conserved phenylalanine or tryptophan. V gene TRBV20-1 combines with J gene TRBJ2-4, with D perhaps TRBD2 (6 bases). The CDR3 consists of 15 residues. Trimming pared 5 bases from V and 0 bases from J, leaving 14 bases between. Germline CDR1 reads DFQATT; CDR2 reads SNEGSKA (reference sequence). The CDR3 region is CSAGASGGAKNIQYC. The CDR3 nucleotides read TGCAGTGCTGGGGCCTCCGGGGGAGCCAAAAACATTCAGTACTGC.

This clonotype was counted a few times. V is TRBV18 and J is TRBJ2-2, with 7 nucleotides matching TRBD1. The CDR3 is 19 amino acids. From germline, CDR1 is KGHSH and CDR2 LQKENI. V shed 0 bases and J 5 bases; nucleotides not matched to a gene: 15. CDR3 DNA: TGTGCCAGCTCACCACCCCCGGCCCAGGACAGGCCCAGGACCGGGGAGCTGTTTTTT. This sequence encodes CASSPPPAQDRPRTGELFF.

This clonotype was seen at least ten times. The CDR3 DNA sequence: TGTGCCAGTAGTTGGGCAGTGAATCAGCCCCAGCATTTT. Translating gives CASSWAVNQPQHF. This chain uses TRBV19 with TRBJ1-5; D gene unclear. Trimming removed 5 bases from V and 4 bases from J, with 9 bases in between. Germline CDR1 reads LNHDA; CDR2 reads SQIVND (reference sequence). The CDR3 loop spans 13 amino acids.